The 25 T cell receptor beta chains in this list originate from one sample, sequenced in a study of CD8 T cells in ankylosing spondylitis. Whole-study results and caveats: Seemingly distinctive of ankylosing spondylitis blood was a TCR beta motif formed by eight highly homologous variants.

MiXCR was run by TCRdb on the 5' RACE reads, yielding one entry per CDR3 protein. The repertoire holds 350,000 or so distinct CDR3 sequences, less than 9.5% seen once, with approximately 15% in the top ten. For these TCRs, the target antigens are not known. Sequencing was carried out using blood, either unsorted or a sorted T cell fraction (not recorded which). All receptors come from a male donor with ankylosing spondylitis.

This chain connects TRBV20-1 to TRBJ1-1; D is unclear. This CDR3 has 14 amino acids. The ends were cut back, 2 bases at V and 4 bases at J, with 14 bases in the middle. Per the germline V gene, CDR1 is DFQATT and CDR2 is SNEGSKA (reference sequence). The DNA for the CDR3 is TGCAGTGCTAGACCTAACACGGTTTCCACTGAAGCTTTCTTT. Translation gives CSARPNTVSTEAFF.

V is TRBV5-1 and J is TRBJ2-1, with 9 bases lining up with TRBD2. The germline V gene has CDR1 SGHRS and CDR2 YFSETQ. The V segment lost 1 base and the J segment 9 bases; nucleotides outside the gene matches: 8. The CDR3 loop spans 15 amino acids. The CDR3 DNA reads TGCGCCAGCAGCTTGTCGCCGGGACTAGCTCTTGAGCAGTTCTTC. Its protein product is CASSLSPGLALEQFF.

This clonotype was observed a handful of times. The J gene is TRBJ2-5, the V gene TRBV5-6; tentative D call: TRBD1 (8 bases). Germline CDR1 is SGHDT and CDR2 is YYEEEE. The CDR3 has 16 amino acids. Trimming stripped 2 bases from V and 3 bases from J, with 17 bases between. As DNA, the CDR3 is TGTGCCAGCAGCTTTGAACAGGGGGGGCCTGAAGAGACCCAGTACTTC. Encoded protein: CASSFEQGGPEETQYF.

This clonotype was counted a few times. V usage is TRBV2 and J usage is TRBJ2-7, with 11 positions matching TRBD1. The V gene's germline CDR1 is SNHLY and CDR2 FYNNEI. Trimming cost V 11 bases and J 3 bases; bases outside gene matches: 3. There are 12 residues in the CDR3. CDR3 loop: CAGGTGGYEQYF. CDR3 bases: TGTGCCGGAGGGACAGGGGGCTACGAGCAGTACTTC.

J is TRBJ2-2 and V is TRBV30; 7 nucleotides agree with TRBD1. V shed 2 bases and J 6 bases; nucleotides not matched to a gene: 6. Germline V CDR1 and CDR2: GTSNPN, SVGIG (reference sequence). There are 14 residues in the CDR3. The CDR3 bases are TGTGCCTGGAGTCTGACAGGGTTCCCCGGGGAGCTGTTTTTT. Its translation: CAWSLTGFPGELFF.

This sequence joins TRBV5-1 and TRBJ1-5; unclear D gene. In germline, CDR1 is SGHRS, CDR2 YFSETQ. The CDR3 has 16 amino acids. The V end lost 0 bases, the J end lost 6 bases, and 16 bases lay between the germline ends. The CDR3: CASSLADFDVLQPQHF. As DNA, the CDR3 is TGCGCCAGCAGCTTGGCCGATTTTGACGTTCTTCAGCCCCAGCATTTT. Filled out from reference TRBV5-1 and TRBJ1-5, the complete variable domain reads KAGVTQTPRYLIKTRGQQVTLSCSPISGHRSVSWYQQTPGQGLQFLFEYFSETQRNKGNFPGRFSGRQFSNSRSEMNVSTLELGDSALYLCASSLADFDVLQPQHFGDGTRLSIL.

Many counts were recorded for this clonotype. Here the CDR3 DNA reads TGTGCCAGCAGCCCGGCCGGACCTAACTATGGCTACACCTTC. This translates into CASSPAGPNYGYTF. V and J are TRBV12-3 or TRBV12-4 and TRBJ1-2; D unclear. The V end was cut by 6 bases, the J end by 0 bases, with 11 bases between. CDR3 length: 14 amino acids.

The genes are TRBV29-1 and TRBJ1-5; 10 nucleotides agree with TRBD1. The germline gives CDR1 SQVTM, CDR2 ANQGSEA. This CDR3 comprises 13 residues. V gave up 7 bases and J gave up 5 bases; unmatched junction bases: 5. CDR3 region: CSAGTGDDQPQHF. CDR3 nucleotide sequence: TGCAGCGCCGGGACAGGGGATGATCAGCCCCAGCATTTT.

In its sample, this clonotype was seen many times. The V call is TRBV12-5, the J call TRBJ2-7; D unclear. This CDR3 comprises 13 residues. Germline V gene sequence: CDR1 LGHNT, CDR2 FRNRAP. V gave up 3 bases and J gave up 2 bases, with 8 bases separating them. The CDR3 DNA sequence: TGTGCTAGTGGTTTAACCAGAGCCTACGAGCAGTACTTC. Its translation: CASGLTRAYEQYF.

The gene calls are TRBV7-2 and TRBJ1-1; D gene unclear. Trimming took off 5 bases at V and 3 bases at J, with 16 bases between the two ends. The CDR3 loop spans 15 amino acids. Germline assignment: CDR1 SGHTA and CDR2 FQGNSA. DNA for the CDR3: TGTGCCAGCAGCGCCTCGGGCCCCTCGTACACTGAAGCTTTCTTT. It translates to CASSASGPSYTEAFF.

This clonotype was seen at least ten times. The chain recombines TRBV6-2 or TRBV6-3 with TRBJ2-1; D gene uncertain. Trimming shortened V by 0 bases and J by 2 bases, and 5 bases separated the two germline ends. This CDR3 is 14 amino acids long. Germline V CDR1 and CDR2: MNHEY, SVGEGT. CDR3 loop: CASSYSGTYNEQFF. CDR3 in DNA: TGTGCCAGCAGTTACTCGGGAACCTACAATGAGCAGTTCTTC.

This clonotype was found many times. V is TRBV10-3 and J is TRBJ1-4; 8 positions agree with TRBD1. This CDR3 spans 12 amino acids. Germline V gene sequence: CDR1 ENHRY, CDR2 SYGVKD. J lost 12 bases, V lost 11 bases, and 11 bases had no gene match. CDR3 residues: CAGGQAPGELFF. The CDR3 DNA reads as TGTGCCGGGGGACAGGCCCCTGGGGAACTGTTTTTT.

The table lists this clonotype with a few counts. This chain joins TRBV6-5 and TRBJ1-5, with TRBD1 as a possible D gene (5 bases). The CDR3 contains 14 residues. The germline V and J ends were trimmed by 1 base and 6 bases, with 10 bases remaining between them. Germline CDR1 is MNHEY and CDR2 is SVGAGI. CDR3 sequence: CASSYWGGSQPQHF. CDR3 DNA sequence: TGTGCCAGCAGTTACTGGGGCGGGAGTCAGCCCCAGCATTTT.

This clonotype appeared a few times. J is TRBJ2-2 and V is TRBV5-1, with 8 bases fitting TRBD2. V was clipped by 6 bases and J by 4 bases; unmatched bases: 8. CDR1 SGHRS and CDR2 YFSETQ come from the germline V gene. The CDR3 totals 15 residues. This CDR3 is CASNRGGPGTGELFF. The CDR3 DNA follows: TGCGCCAGCAACCGGGGGGGCCCGGGCACCGGGGAGCTGTTTTTT.

This clonotype was recorded a few times. The genes are TRBV5-1 and TRBJ2-7, with 13 nucleotides matching TRBD2. This CDR3 comprises 20 residues. J gave up 2 bases and V 0 bases, and 14 bases lay outside the gene matches. Germline CDR1 is SGHRS and CDR2 is YFSETQ. The CDR3: CASSLARGLAGIPSPYEQYF. CDR3 DNA sequence: TGCGCCAGCAGCTTGGCCCGGGGACTAGCGGGGATTCCCTCCCCCTACGAGCAGTACTTC.

This clonotype came up many times. V gene TRBV29-1 combines with J gene TRBJ2-2, with a weak D call TRBD1 (5 bases). The V and J ends lost 6 bases and 4 bases respectively, with 12 bases between them. Germline V lookup: CDR1 SQVTM, CDR2 ANQGSEA. The CDR3 spans 13 residues. For the CDR3, the DNA is TGCAGCGTCCATAGAGACAGCACCGGGGAGCTGTTTTTT. Encoded protein: CSVHRDSTGELFF.

This clonotype was observed a few times. The rearrangement links TRBV29-1 to TRBJ1-2; D not resolved. V lost 6 bases and J 2 bases, leaving 19 bases between the germline ends. Germline V lookup: CDR1 SQVTM, CDR2 ANQGSEA. This CDR3 contains 15 residues. CDR3: CSVGYPPGRNYGYTF. The CDR3 DNA reads TGCAGCGTCGGGTACCCGCCCGGACGAAACTATGGCTACACCTTC.

This clonotype came up many times. J is TRBJ2-1 and V is TRBV19, with 7 bases that match TRBD2. This CDR3 is 15 amino acids long. Germline V gene sequence: CDR1 LNHDA, CDR2 SQIVND (reference sequence). J was trimmed by 3 bases and V by 1 base; bases with no gene match: 3. The DNA for the CDR3 is TGTGCCAGTAGTATAGTCGGGGGGTACTACAATGAGCAGTTCTTC. This gives the protein CASSIVGGYYNEQFF.

V is TRBV5-1 and J is TRBJ2-2, with 7 bases aligning to TRBD2. CDR1 and CDR2 from the germline V gene are SGHRS and YFSETQ. This CDR3 region has 16 residues. V lost 4 bases, J lost 7 bases, and 13 bases stayed unmatched. The CDR3 region is CASSPVGREVIGELFF. Written as DNA, the CDR3 is TGCGCCAGCAGCCCCGTCGGCCGGGAGGTGATCGGGGAGCTGTTTTTT.

The CDR3 loop is CASSSGLAGLTGELFF. In DNA, the CDR3 is TGTGCCAGCAGCTCCGGACTAGCGGGACTCACCGGGGAGCTGTTTTTT. The chain employs TRBV7-9 and TRBJ2-2; 12 bases match TRBD2. V shed 4 bases, J shed 4 bases, and the junction held 4 bases outside the gene matches. In germline, CDR1 is SEHNR, CDR2 FQNEAQ (reference sequence). CDR3 size: 16 residues.

This clonotype was recorded many times. This sequence joins TRBV4-1 and TRBJ2-2; 8 bases agree with TRBD1. V gave up 3 bases and J gave up 2 bases; unmatched junction bases: 11. CDR1 and CDR2 from the germline V gene are MGHRA and YSYEKL. The CDR3 has 18 residues. In DNA form, the CDR3 reads TGCGCCAGCAGCCAGAAAAGAAGGACAGGGACAAACACCGGGGAGCTGTTTTTT. It encodes CASSQKRRTGTNTGELFF.

The rearrangement uses TRBV11-2 and TRBJ2-4; a weak D match, TRBD1 (5 bases). Trimming took off 2 bases at V and 1 base at J, with 9 bases between the two ends. This CDR3 is 15 amino acids long. CDR1 SGHAT and CDR2 FQNNGV come from the germline V gene. The CDR3 here is CASSLNPGAKNIQYF. DNA of the CDR3: TGTGCCAGCAGCTTAAACCCAGGGGCCAAAAACATTCAGTACTTC.

The chain uses TRBV20-1 and TRBJ2-1, with a tentative D call TRBD2 (6 bases). V was shortened by 3 bases and J by 2 bases, with 11 bases between the two germline ends. Germline CDR1 DFQATT, CDR2 SNEGSKA (reference sequence). This CDR3 is 14 amino acids long. The chain's CDR3 is CSARASAAYNEQFF. In nucleotides, the CDR3 is TGCAGTGCTAGGGCTAGCGCTGCCTACAATGAGCAGTTCTTC.

This clonotype has just a few counts. This chain links TRBV20-1 with TRBJ2-4; 13 bases align to TRBD2. There are 16 residues in the CDR3. J gave up 8 bases and V 4 bases, and 11 bases lay outside the gene matches. Germline loops: CDR1 DFQATT, CDR2 SNEGSKA (reference sequence). CDR3 in DNA: TGCAGTGCTACCAGACTAGCGGGGGGCAAACGGGACATTCAGTACTTC. Protein: CSATRLAGGKRDIQYF.

The chain has TRBV7-3 and TRBJ1-6; no clear D. Trimming cost V 1 base and J 7 bases, with 8 bases left between them. The CDR3 runs 14 residues. Germline values: CDR1 SGHTA, CDR2 FQGTGA. The CDR3 DNA reads TGTGCCAGCAGCTTAAGTGGGAGGAATTCACCCCTCCACTTT. Translating it yields CASSLSGRNSPLHF. The complete variable domain, with remaining parts taken from reference TRBV7-3 and TRBJ1-6, reads GAGVSQTPSNKVTEKGKYVELRCDPISGHTALYWYRQSLGQGPEFLIYFQGTGAADDSGLPNDRFFAVRPEGSVSTLKIQRTERGDSAVYLCASSLSGRNSPLHFGNGTRLTVT.